The present TCR beta chain was sequenced within a study of regulatory T cells in long-lasting Graves disease. Across the study: The study counted Graves' disease as persistent given over 5 years of antithyroid drugs and positive TSH receptor antibodies.

Regarding time point: persistent/refractory GD, antithyroid drugs over 5 years with positive TRAb. Researchers made the TCR library from RNA that was extracted from PBMCs. In this cohort, patients came from an endocrinology department located in Xi'an, China. General study findings and limits: Persistent Graves' patients showed a TCR diversity that was lower than that of newly diagnosed ones. Patients with persistent disease showed a bias toward TRBV28, TRBJ1-2 and TRBJ2-5.

This clonotype was seen only a few times. Its target is not known. Germline lookup yields CDR1 MNHEY and CDR2 SMNVEV (reference sequence). This CDR3 contains 17 residues. The V segment lost 6 bases and the J segment 2 bases; nucleotides outside the gene matches: 12. Both iRepertoire HTBI primers and Arm-PCR of CDR3 regions were used to build the TCR beta libraries. TCRdb used MiXCR to reprocess the multiplex PCR reads, holding one entry per CDR3 protein. The profile covers under 500,000 distinct CDR3 sequences, with around 20% appearing a single time and 7% to 10% taken by the ten largest. This TCR came from a female donor with Graves disease. The J gene is TRBJ2-7, the V gene TRBV27; 11 bases line up with TRBD2. Sequenced material: peripheral blood mononuclear cells (PBMCs), taken when the disease was refractory, from a patient treated with antithyroid drugs. CDR3 nucleotides: TGTGCCAGCAGGATACTAGCGGGAGACGGGAGGGCCTACGAGCAGTACTTC. It codes for CASRILAGDGRAYEQYF.